The subject of this entry is one T cell receptor beta chain. The antigen is undetermined. This entry comes from a study of T cell responses to AZD1222 COVID-19 vaccine. Overall study results and limits: A reported finding is that nearly half of spike-specific TCRs target unmutated variant regions. White British people made up most donors, females outnumbered males, and clonal diversity was possibly underestimated.

The protocol was immunoSEQ multiplex PCR, while the TCRdb copy is restricted to in-frame clones and leaves out a portion. This sample has 180,000 or so clones, with 92% found just once. CDR1 MGHDK and CDR2 SYGVNS come from the germline V gene. This CDR3 contains 16 residues. J gave up 5 bases and V 6 bases, and 12 bases lay outside the gene matches. The sequencing used peripheral blood, collected 28 days after the second AZD1222 dose. The receptor was derived from an adult who received the AZD1222 COVID-19 vaccine. The chain couples TRBV25-1 to TRBJ2-5, with 10 bases that match TRBD1. For the CDR3, the DNA is TGTGCCAGCAGACCAACCTCGGGGACAGGGGAGGAGACCCAGTACTTC. This sequence encodes CASRPTSGTGEETQYF.